This entry lists 22 T cell receptor beta chains sequenced from one sample in a study of CXCR3-negative and CXCR3-positive naive CD8 T cells. Each TRB cDNA library was prepared by 5' RACE (with UMI labels). Reprocessing the 5' RACE reads, TCRdb reports a single entry for every CDR3 protein and omits DNA. This table lists 65,000 to 75,000 distinct CDR3 sequences. The antigens of these receptors remain unknown. Findings of the study overall: CXCR3-negative naive cells had less hydrophobic TRB CDR3s than did CXCR3-positive naive cells.

Sequences were obtained from naive CXCR3+ CD8+ T cells from blood. Subset in this sample: CD45RO-CCR7+CD27+CD95- naive CD8+ T cells expressing CXCR3 (TNR3+). The receptors here all came from a human donor in good health. Some clones in this sample may be carry-over from other donors' samples.

The chain has TRBV6-1 and TRBJ2-1. Germline CDR1 is MNHNS and CDR2 is SASEGT. The length of the CDR3 is 14 residues. CDR3 residues: CASNPRGSYNEQFF.

This chain links TRBV12-3 or TRBV12-4 with TRBJ1-1. The CDR3 sequence is 13 residues long. The chain's CDR3 is CASSDREDTEAFF.

CDR3 in amino acids: CASSGTGVVSYEQYF. The V gene is TRBV6-5, the J gene TRBJ2-7; with no DNA, the TCRdb D assignment of TRBD1 cannot be verified. The CDR3 is made up of 15 amino acids. Germline V gives CDR1 MNHEY, CDR2 SVGAGI.

The chain uses TRBV28 and TRBJ2-4. CDR3 length: 13 residues. Germline V gives CDR1 MDHEN, CDR2 SYDVKM. The CDR3 protein is CASNSLAKNIQYF.

V usage is TRBV7-8 and J usage is TRBJ2-1; TCRdb calls TRBD1, which cannot be checked without DNA. Germline CDR1 reads SGHVS; CDR2 reads FQNEAQ. This CDR3 comprises 17 residues. The CDR3 is CASSLARDSGIHGEQFF.

V usage is TRBV7-2 and J usage is TRBJ2-1. Germline lookup yields CDR1 SGHTA and CDR2 FQGNSA. This CDR3 spans 15 amino acids. CDR3 loop: CASSSPEFPYNEQFF.

The rearrangement uses TRBV19 and TRBJ1-1; TCRdb's D call, TRBD1, is unchecked because there is no DNA. Germline lookup yields CDR1 LNHDA and CDR2 SQIVND (reference sequence). CDR3 length: 16 amino acids. The CDR3 protein is CASSGWGQLLTPEAFF.

The rearrangement links TRBV29-1 to TRBJ2-1; TCRdb reports TRBD1, a call that lacks DNA to check it against. The CDR3 consists of 13 residues. Germline lookup yields CDR1 SQVTM and CDR2 ANQGSEA. CDR3 residues: CSVGQGGILGQFF.

This chain links TRBV7-2 with TRBJ2-7; TCRdb selects TRBD2, and the lack of DNA leaves this call unchecked. This CDR3 spans 16 amino acids. The germline V gene has CDR1 SGHTA and CDR2 FQGNSA. This CDR3 reads CASSSTSGGASYEQYF.

The V call is TRBV7-9, the J call TRBJ2-7. The length of the CDR3 is 14 residues. CDR1 is SEHNR, CDR2 FQNEAQ, per germline (reference sequence). The CDR3 here is CATQPSGGTYEQYF.

This sequence joins TRBV12-3 or TRBV12-4 and TRBJ2-5; TCRdb names TRBD1, which stays unverified in the absence of DNA. This CDR3 is 14 amino acids long. Here the CDR3 reads CASSYRGPGETQYF.

This chain joins TRBV7-6 and TRBJ1-2; the TCRdb call, TRBD1, lacks DNA for checking. This CDR3 has 16 amino acids. CDR1 SGHVS and CDR2 FNYEAQ come from the germline V gene. CDR3 sequence: CASSVGQGAPFWGYTF.

The V gene is TRBV7-2, the J gene TRBJ1-2; the TRBD1 assignment by TCRdb is unverifiable without DNA. CDR1 and CDR2 (germline): SGHTA, FQGNSA. The CDR3 length is 13 residues. This CDR3 is CASSIGTVYGYTF. Full variable domain (remainder filled in from reference TRBV7-2 and TRBJ1-2): GAGVSQSPSNKVTEKGKDVELRCDPISGHTALYWYRQSLGQGLEFLIYFQGNSAPDKSGLPSDRFSAERTGGSVSTLTIQRTQQEDSAVYLCASSIGTVYGYTFGSGTRLTVV.

The J gene is TRBJ2-7, the V gene TRBV28; TCRdb designates TRBD1, a call that cannot be tested without DNA. Per the germline V gene, CDR1 is MDHEN and CDR2 is SYDVKM. The CDR3 consists of 13 residues. The CDR3 reads CASSSTGGYEQYF.

This chain joins TRBV12-3 or TRBV12-4 and TRBJ2-5; TCRdb gives TRBD2 as the D gene, but with no DNA this cannot be confirmed. The CDR3 is made up of 16 amino acids. CDR3 region: CASSPWAGGARETQYF.

V and J are TRBV7-9 and TRBJ2-1; TCRdb reports TRBD2, a call that lacks DNA to check it against. This CDR3 is built from 13 residues. Germline V gives CDR1 SEHNR, CDR2 FQNEAQ (reference sequence). Here the CDR3 reads CASSLEPSPWAFF. Using reference TRBV7-9 and TRBJ2-1 for the parts outside the CDR3, the full variable domain is DTGVSQNPRHKITKRGQNVTFRCDPISEHNRLYWYRQTLGQGPEFLTYFQNEAQLEKSRLLSDRFSAERPKGSFSTLEIQRTEQGDSAMYLCASSLEPSPWAFFGPGTRLTVL.

The genes are TRBV5-5 and TRBJ1-4. The CDR3 covers 14 residues. From germline, CDR1 is SGHKS and CDR2 YYEKEE (reference sequence). CDR3 in amino acids: CASSHFGFDEKLFF. Full variable domain (rest looked up from reference TRBV5-5 and TRBJ1-4): DAGVTQSPTHLIKTRGQQVTLRCSPISGHKSVSWYQQVLGQGPQFIFQYYEKEERGRGNFPDRFSARQFPNYSSELNVNALLLGDSALYLCASSHFGFDEKLFFGSGTQLSVL.

The chain combines TRBV12-3 or TRBV12-4 with TRBJ1-5. The CDR3 is 16 amino acids. The CDR3 sequence: CASTLEEGKGDQPQHF.

V is TRBV20-1 and J is TRBJ2-1; TCRdb indicates TRBD2, and absent DNA this call remains unverified. Looked up from germline, CDR1 is DFQATT and CDR2 is SNEGSKA (reference sequence). The CDR3 has 15 residues. CDR3: CSASHGDSHYNEQFF.

V usage is TRBV7-9 and J usage is TRBJ2-1. The CDR3 totals 16 residues. In germline, CDR1 is SEHNR, CDR2 FQNEAQ (reference sequence). The CDR3 here is CASSSFGGSSYNEQFF.

The chain joins TRBV20-1 to TRBJ1-2; the D gene TCRdb calls, TRBD1, cannot be checked with no DNA. This CDR3 region has 16 residues. Germline V CDR1 and CDR2: DFQATT, SNEGSKA (reference sequence). CDR3 sequence: CSATQGQGRTLYGYTF.

This chain joins TRBV4-3 and TRBJ1-4; TCRdb reports TRBD1, a call that lacks DNA to check it against. This CDR3 is built from 15 residues. CDR1 is LGHNA and CDR2 is YSLEER in the germline V gene. This chain's CDR3 is CASSPGAMTNEKLFF.